These T cell receptor beta chains were read from a single sample in a study of blood T cell repertoires in COVID-19. Some clones are missing from TCRdb's copy, which holds only in-frame ones; the method was immunoSEQ multiplex PCR. The sample records 180,000 or so clones, 80% to 90% being singletons. Sequences were obtained from peripheral blood. These receptors originate from a man aged 55 to 69 with acute or convalescent COVID-19. The CDR3 runs from the conserved cysteine through the conserved F or W. D genes are given only for firm matches. Clone size is shown for a subset of rows, as once, few, many or a class of expanded clone.

d_gene	abundance	v_gene	j_gene	CDR3nt	CDR3aa
-	-	TRBV7-2	TRBJ1-2	TGTGCCAGCAGCTTAGCGGGAGTTGGCTACACCTTC	CASSLAGVGYTF
TRBD2	-	TRBV4-1	TRBJ2-7	TGCGCCAGCAGCCAAGGGGCCAGCGGGAGGGCCTACGAGCAGTACTTC	CASSQGASGRAYEQYF
-	-	TRBV28	TRBJ1-1	TGTGCCAGCAGCCCCTCCGGGAAAGGGACTGAAGCTTTCTTT	CASSPSGKGTEAFF
-	-	TRBV2	TRBJ2-7	TGTGCCAGCGGTGGACGGAGCCGTGGTGAGCAGTACTTC	CASGGRSRGEQYF
-	-	TRBV6-4	TRBJ2-3	TGTGCCAGCAGCGACTTCCAGGGGTCGGGCACAGATACGCAGTATTTT	CASSDFQGSGTDTQYF
TRBD1	-	TRBV6-6	TRBJ1-5	TGTGCCAGCAGCCTATCGGACAGGGACAGCAATCAGCCCCAGCATTTT	CASSLSDRDSNQPQHF
-	few	TRBV25-1	TRBJ2-7	TGTGCCAGCAGTTCCCAGCGCGCGTCTCCCCGCGAGCAGTACTTC	CASSSQRASPREQYF
TRBD2	-	TRBV7-9	TRBJ2-5	TGTGCCAGCAGCTTAGTGATGACTAGCGGGGGACAAGAGACCCAGTACTTC	CASSLVMTSGGQETQYF
TRBD1	-	TRBV28	TRBJ2-1	TGTGCCAGCAGTTTGCTAGGTAGGGACAGAAACAATGAGCAGTTCTTC	CASSLLGRDRNNEQFF
-	-	TRBV18	TRBJ1-2	TGTGCCAGCTCACCGGACCCCACAGGGTACTATGGCTACACCTTC	CASSPDPTGYYGYTF
TRBD2	-	TRBV9	TRBJ2-1	TGTGCCAGCAGCCCTAGCGGGAGGTACTACAATGAGCAGTTCTTC	CASSPSGRYYNEQFF
TRBD1	once	TRBV30	TRBJ1-2	TGTGCCTGGCAAACAGGGGGCGCGGCTGGCTACACCTTC	CAWQTGGAAGYTF
TRBD1	-	TRBV5-4	TRBJ2-1	TGTGCCTCCCGGGACAGATACAATGAGCAGTTCTTC	CASRDRYNEQFF
-	once	TRBV5-1	TRBJ1-1	TGCGCCAGCAGCTTGGGCAGTGTTGGACTAACTGAAGCTTTCTTT	CASSLGSVGLTEAFF
TRBD2	once	TRBV5-1	TRBJ2-1	TGCGCCAGCAGCTTCGCGGGAGAAAGCAATGAGCAGTTCTTC	CASSFAGESNEQFF
TRBD2	-	TRBV10-3	TRBJ2-1	TGTGCCATCAGTGAGTTTGCTAGCGGGCCCTACAATGAGCAGTTCTTC	CAISEFASGPYNEQFF
TRBD1	-	TRBV6-5	TRBJ1-1	TGTGCCAGCACTCTAACAGGGGGCCGAGGGAGAGCTTTCTTT	CASTLTGGRGRAFF
TRBD1	-	TRBV15	TRBJ2-3	TGTGCCACCAGGCGAGGACAGGGGGATGATACGCAGTATTTT	CATRRGQGDDTQYF
-	-	TRBV30	TRBJ1-6	TGTGCCTGGAGTGTACGCGGGTCGGTAAATAATTCACCCCTCCACTTT	CAWSVRGSVNNSPLHF
-	once	TRBV29-1	TRBJ1-3	TGCAGCGTTGAAATCCATGGAAACACCATATATTTT	CSVEIHGNTIYF
-	-	TRBV5-1	TRBJ1-3	TGCGCCAGCAGCTGGACAGCCGGCTCTGGAAACACCATATATTTT	CASSWTAGSGNTIYF
-	-	TRBV5-1	TRBJ1-4	TGCGCCAGCAGCCCAGGGTCGGAAGACGAAAAACTGTTTTTT	CASSPGSEDEKLFF
-	-	TRBV7-9	TRBJ1-5	TGTGCCAGCAGCTTAGCGGTGGACAGCATAGGTAGTAATCAGCCCCAGCATTTT	CASSLAVDSIGSNQPQHF
TRBD1	-	TRBV3-1/TRBV3-2	TRBJ2-5	TGTGCCAGCAGCCTTGAGGGGGCGTGGGAGACCCAGTACTTC	CASSLEGAWETQYF
TRBD2	-	TRBV5-1	TRBJ2-3	TGCGCCAGCGGGACTGACAGCGGGGCCAACACAGATACGCAGTATTTT	CASGTDSGANTDTQYF
TRBD1	-	TRBV28	TRBJ1-2	TGTGCCAGCAGGCGGACACAGACAGGGTATGGCTACACCTTC	CASRRTQTGYGYTF
-	-	TRBV4-2	TRBJ2-3	TGTGCCAGCAGCCCCGGGGGATGGGCAGATACGCAGTATTTT	CASSPGGWADTQYF
-	-	TRBV30	TRBJ1-2	TGTGCCTGGAACCCTAGCGGGCAGCCTATGTGGTACACCTTC	CAWNPSGQPMWYTF